These T cell receptor beta chains were read from a single sample in a study of control samples from healthy donors and cancer patients. TCRdb's copy holds only in-frame clones and misses some; the assay was immunoSEQ multiplex PCR. The table has some 200,000 clones, 90% to 95% seen once. Sequenced input: blood. These receptors were taken from a man between 18 and 35 years old in good health. Each CDR3 is given with its conserved first and last residue. The order of the fields is D gene, J gene, V gene, CDR3 protein, CDR3 DNA. A D gene is named only where the DNA matches it firmly.

D gene: TRBD1; J gene: TRBJ1-6; V gene: TRBV19; CDR3 protein: CASRDRRNSPLHF; CDR3 DNA: TGTGCCAGTAGGGACAGGCGGAATTCACCCCTCCACTTT
D gene: -; J gene: TRBJ2-1; V gene: TRBV5-6; CDR3 protein: CASSGGSGADEQFF; CDR3 DNA: TGTGCCAGCAGCGGCGGGTCGGGGGCCGATGAGCAGTTCTTC
D gene: -; J gene: TRBJ2-2; V gene: TRBV29-1; CDR3 protein: CSVEEFTGELFF; CDR3 DNA: TGCAGCGTTGAGGAGTTCACCGGGGAGCTGTTTTTT
D gene: -; J gene: TRBJ2-3; V gene: TRBV4-1; CDR3 protein: CASSWGGSRADTQYF; CDR3 DNA: TGCGCCAGCAGCTGGGGGGGCAGTCGCGCAGATACGCAGTATTTT
D gene: -; J gene: TRBJ1-6; V gene: TRBV5-5; CDR3 protein: CASSLRGDSPLHF; CDR3 DNA: TGTGCCAGCAGCTTACGCGGGGATTCACCCCTCCACTTT
D gene: TRBD2; J gene: TRBJ2-2; V gene: TRBV9; CDR3 protein: CASSKTSGGNTGELFF; CDR3 DNA: TGTGCCAGCAGCAAAACTAGCGGGGGGAACACCGGGGAGCTGTTTTTT
D gene: -; J gene: TRBJ2-1; V gene: TRBV27; CDR3 protein: CASSFGNLYNEQFF; CDR3 DNA: TGTGCCAGCAGTTTCGGGAATCTCTACAATGAGCAGTTCTTC
D gene: TRBD1; J gene: TRBJ1-3; V gene: TRBV12-5; CDR3 protein: CASATDRAGNTIYF; CDR3 DNA: TGTGCTAGTGCCACTGACAGGGCTGGAAACACCATATATTTT
D gene: -; J gene: TRBJ1-5; V gene: TRBV6-6; CDR3 protein: CASSYRDRDPQHF; CDR3 DNA: TGTGCCAGCAGTTATAGAGATAGGGACCCCCAGCATTTT
D gene: -; J gene: TRBJ2-3; V gene: TRBV7-3; CDR3 protein: CASSLSSDRGTDTQYF; CDR3 DNA: TGTGCCAGCAGCTTATCCAGCGATCGGGGCACAGATACGCAGTATTTT
D gene: -; J gene: TRBJ2-3; V gene: TRBV4-1; CDR3 protein: CASSQDTSLRPGGTDTQYF; CDR3 DNA: TGCGCCAGCAGCCAAGATACCTCCTTAAGGCCCGGAGGGACAGATACGCAGTATTTT
D gene: TRBD1; J gene: TRBJ1-3; V gene: TRBV5-5; CDR3 protein: CASSLDDRGRNTIYF; CDR3 DNA: TGTGCCAGCAGCCTCGACGACAGGGGGCGAAACACCATATATTTT
D gene: -; J gene: TRBJ1-2; V gene: TRBV5-4; CDR3 protein: CASSIQGTYDANYGYTF; CDR3 DNA: TGTGCCAGCAGCATACAAGGGACGTATGATGCTAACTATGGCTACACCTTC
D gene: -; J gene: TRBJ2-1; V gene: TRBV24-1; CDR3 protein: CATSDPRRGLYNEQFF; CDR3 DNA: TGTGCCACCAGTGATCCTAGGCGGGGCCTCTACAATGAGCAGTTCTTC
D gene: -; J gene: TRBJ1-2; V gene: TRBV4-1; CDR3 protein: CASSQPSVSRYYGYTF; CDR3 DNA: TGCGCCAGCAGCCAACCCTCCGTTAGTCGTTACTATGGCTACACCTTC
D gene: TRBD2; J gene: TRBJ2-2; V gene: TRBV24-1; CDR3 protein: CATSDLGDPGGTGELFF; CDR3 DNA: TGTGCCACCAGTGATTTAGGGGACCCGGGAGGGACCGGGGAGCTGTTTTTT
D gene: TRBD2; J gene: TRBJ2-2; V gene: TRBV9; CDR3 protein: CASSPERGSYTGELFF; CDR3 DNA: TGTGCCAGCAGCCCGGAGCGGGGGAGCTACACCGGGGAGCTGTTTTTT